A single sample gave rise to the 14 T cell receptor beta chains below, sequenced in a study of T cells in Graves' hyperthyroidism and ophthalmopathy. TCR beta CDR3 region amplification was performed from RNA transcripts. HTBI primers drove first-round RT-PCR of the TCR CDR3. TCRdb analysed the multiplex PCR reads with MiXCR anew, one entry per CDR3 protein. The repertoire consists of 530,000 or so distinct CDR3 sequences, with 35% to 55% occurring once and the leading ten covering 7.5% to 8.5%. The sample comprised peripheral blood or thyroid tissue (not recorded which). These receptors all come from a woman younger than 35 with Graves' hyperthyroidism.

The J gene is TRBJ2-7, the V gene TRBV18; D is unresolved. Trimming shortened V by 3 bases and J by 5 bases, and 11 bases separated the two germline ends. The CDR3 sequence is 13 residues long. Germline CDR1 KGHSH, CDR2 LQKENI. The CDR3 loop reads CASSPYTVHEQYF. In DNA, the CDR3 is TGTGCCAGCTCACCGTACACAGTACACGAGCAGTACTTC.

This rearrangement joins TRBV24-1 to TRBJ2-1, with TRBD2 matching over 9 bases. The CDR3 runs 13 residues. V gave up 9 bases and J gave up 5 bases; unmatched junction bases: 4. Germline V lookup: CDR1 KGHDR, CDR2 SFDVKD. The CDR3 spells CATAGGRNNEQFF. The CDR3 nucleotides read TGTGCCACCGCGGGAGGGAGGAACAATGAGCAGTTCTTC.

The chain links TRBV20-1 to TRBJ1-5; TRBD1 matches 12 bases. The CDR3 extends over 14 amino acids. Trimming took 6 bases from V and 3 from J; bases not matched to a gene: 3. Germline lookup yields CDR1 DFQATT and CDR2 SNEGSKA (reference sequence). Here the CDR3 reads CSASGQGANQPQHF. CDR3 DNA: TGCAGTGCATCGGGACAGGGGGCCAATCAGCCCCAGCATTTT.

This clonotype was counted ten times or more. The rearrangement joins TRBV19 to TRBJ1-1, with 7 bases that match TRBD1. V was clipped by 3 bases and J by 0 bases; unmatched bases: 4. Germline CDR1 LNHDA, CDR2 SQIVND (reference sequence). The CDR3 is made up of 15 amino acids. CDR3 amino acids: CASSMKDRLNTEAFF. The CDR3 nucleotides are TGTGCCAGTAGTATGAAGGACAGGTTGAACACTGAAGCTTTCTTT.

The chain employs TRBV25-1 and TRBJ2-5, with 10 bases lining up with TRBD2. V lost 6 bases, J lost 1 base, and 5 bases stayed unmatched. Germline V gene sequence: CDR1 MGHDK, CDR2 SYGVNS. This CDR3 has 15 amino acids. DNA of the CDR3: TGTGCCAGCAGACTAGCGGGAACTTCCCAAGAGACCCAGTACTTC. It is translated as CASRLAGTSQETQYF.

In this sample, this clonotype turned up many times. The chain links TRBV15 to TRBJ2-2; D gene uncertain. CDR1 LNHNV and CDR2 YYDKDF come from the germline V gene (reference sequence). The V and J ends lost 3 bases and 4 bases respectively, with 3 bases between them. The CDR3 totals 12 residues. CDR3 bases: TGTGCCACCAGCAGGGCCACCGGGGAGCTGTTTTTT. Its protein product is CATSRATGELFF.

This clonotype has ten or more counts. CDR3 sequence reads: CASSPRSGGGETQYF. The CDR3 nucleotides are TGTGCCAGCAGCCCAAGATCAGGGGGAGGAGAGACCCAGTACTTC. This sequence joins TRBV27 and TRBJ2-5; D is perhaps TRBD1 (7 bases). The CDR3 is 15 amino acids. Trimming left V 6 bases short and J 4 bases short, with 18 bases between. CDR1 MNHEY and CDR2 SMNVEV come from the germline V gene (reference sequence).

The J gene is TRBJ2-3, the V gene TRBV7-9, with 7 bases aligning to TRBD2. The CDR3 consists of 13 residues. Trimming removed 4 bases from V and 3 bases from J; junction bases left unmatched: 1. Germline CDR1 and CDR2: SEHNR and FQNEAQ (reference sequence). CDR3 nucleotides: TGTGCCAGCAGCTCACTAGCGACAGATACGCAGTATTTT. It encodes CASSSLATDTQYF.

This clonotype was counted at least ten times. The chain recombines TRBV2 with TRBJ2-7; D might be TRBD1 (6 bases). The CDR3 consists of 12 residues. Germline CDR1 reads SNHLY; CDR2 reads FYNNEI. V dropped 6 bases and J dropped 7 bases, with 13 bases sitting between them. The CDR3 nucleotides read TGTGCCAGCAGCCTACAGGGTGGAGAGCAGTACTTC. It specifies CASSLQGGEQYF. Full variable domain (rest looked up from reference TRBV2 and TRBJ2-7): EPEVTQTPSHQVTQMGQEVILRCVPISNHLYFYWYRQILGQKVEFLVSFYNNEISEKSEIFDDQFSVERPDGSNFTLKIRSTKLEDSAMYFCASSLQGGEQYFGPGTRLTVT.

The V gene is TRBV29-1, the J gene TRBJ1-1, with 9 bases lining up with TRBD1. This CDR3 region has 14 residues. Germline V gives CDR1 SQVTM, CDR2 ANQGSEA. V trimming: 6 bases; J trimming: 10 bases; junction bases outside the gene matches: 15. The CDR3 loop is CSVDTGGAGFVAFF. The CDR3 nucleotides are TGCAGCGTAGATACAGGGGGCGCGGGTTTTGTAGCTTTCTTT.

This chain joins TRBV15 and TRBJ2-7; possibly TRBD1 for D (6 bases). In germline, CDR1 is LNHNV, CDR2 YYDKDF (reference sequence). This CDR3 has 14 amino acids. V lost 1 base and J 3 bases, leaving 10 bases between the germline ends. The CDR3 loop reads CATSRGTVLYEQYF. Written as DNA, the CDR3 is TGTGCCACCAGCAGAGGGACAGTCCTCTACGAGCAGTACTTC.

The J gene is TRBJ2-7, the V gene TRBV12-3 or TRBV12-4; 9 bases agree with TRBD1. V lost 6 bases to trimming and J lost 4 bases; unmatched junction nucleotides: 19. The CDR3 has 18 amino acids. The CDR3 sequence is CASSLYGFGGDREYEQYF. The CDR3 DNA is TGTGCCAGCAGCTTATATGGGTTCGGTGGGGACAGGGAATACGAGCAGTACTTC.

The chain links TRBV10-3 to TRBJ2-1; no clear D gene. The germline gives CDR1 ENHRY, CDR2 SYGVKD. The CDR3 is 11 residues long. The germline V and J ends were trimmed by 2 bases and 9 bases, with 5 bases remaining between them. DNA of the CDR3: TGTGCCATCAGTGAGGGGATTGAGCAGTTCTTC. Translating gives CAISEGIEQFF.

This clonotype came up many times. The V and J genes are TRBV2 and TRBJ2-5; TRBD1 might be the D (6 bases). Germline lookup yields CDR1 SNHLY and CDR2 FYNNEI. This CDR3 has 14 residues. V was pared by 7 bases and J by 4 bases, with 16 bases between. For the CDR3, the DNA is TGTGCCAGCAACGACAGGCCCTTGCGAGAGACCCAGTACTTC. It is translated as CASNDRPLRETQYF. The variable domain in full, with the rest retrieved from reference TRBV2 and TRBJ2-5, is EPEVTQTPSHQVTQMGQEVILRCVPISNHLYFYWYRQILGQKVEFLVSFYNNEISEKSEIFDDQFSVERPDGSNFTLKIRSTKLEDSAMYFCASNDRPLRETQYFGPGTRLLVL.